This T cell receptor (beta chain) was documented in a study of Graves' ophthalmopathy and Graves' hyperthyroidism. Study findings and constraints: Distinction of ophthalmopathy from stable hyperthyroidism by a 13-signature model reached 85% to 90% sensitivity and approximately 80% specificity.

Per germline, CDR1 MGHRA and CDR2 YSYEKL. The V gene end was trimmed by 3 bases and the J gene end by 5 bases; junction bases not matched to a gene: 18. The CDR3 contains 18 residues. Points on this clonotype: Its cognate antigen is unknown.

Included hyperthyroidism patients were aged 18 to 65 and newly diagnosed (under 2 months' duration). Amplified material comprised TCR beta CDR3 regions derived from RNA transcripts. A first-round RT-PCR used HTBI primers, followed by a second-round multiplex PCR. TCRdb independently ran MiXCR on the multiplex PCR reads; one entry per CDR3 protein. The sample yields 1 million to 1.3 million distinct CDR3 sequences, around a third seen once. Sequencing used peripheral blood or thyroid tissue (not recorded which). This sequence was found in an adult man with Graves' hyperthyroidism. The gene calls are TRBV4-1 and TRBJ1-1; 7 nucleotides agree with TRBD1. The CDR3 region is CASSHTPNARQGKTEAFF. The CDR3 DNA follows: TGCGCCAGCAGCCACACTCCAAACGCAAGACAGGGTAAGACTGAAGCTTTCTTT.